This TCR beta chain was identified in a study of molecular identifiers for immune sequencing clone quantification. Study outcomes and limitations: Spiked Jurkat TCR RNA originating from one cell could reportedly be identified amid about a million naive cells.

Note on this clonotype: Its specificity is unknown. A much bigger clone sits one base away, suggesting this may be a read error.

The CDR3 has 13 residues. Looked up from germline, CDR1 is MNHNS and CDR2 is SASEGT. The naive CD8 libraries originated from between 20,000 and 1,000,000 sorted cells and drew on 10%, 30% or 50% RNA. Naive CD8 T cells were sorted as CD8+CD4-CCR7+CD45RA+. Previously published methods and listed TCR primers were used for the bulk TCR libraries. TCRdb used MiXCR to reprocess the PCR reads, holding one entry per CDR3 protein. Here the sample spans about 510,000 distinct CDR3 sequences, around 25% being singletons. This TCR came from a human donor in good health. Some libraries in this study had Jurkat cell RNA spiked in. Sequencing was carried out using naive CD8+ T cells from blood, with Jurkat cell RNA spiked in. Subset: FACS-sorted CD8+CD4-CCR7+CD45RA+ naive T cells. This chain joins TRBV6-1 and TRBJ2-7, with TRBD2 matching 9 bases. The chain's CDR3 is CASRLAGSYAQYF. Here the CDR3 DNA reads TGTGCCAGCAGGCTAGCGGGATCCTACGCGCAGTACTTC.